These T cell receptor beta chains were read from a single sample in a study of blood T cell repertoires in COVID-19. Only in-frame clones appear in the TCRdb table, and some are missing; sequencing was by immunoSEQ multiplex PCR. The sample carries about 400,000 clones, approximately 90% recorded once. The sequencing sample was made of peripheral blood. These receptors all stem from a woman younger than 45 with active or convalescent COVID-19. CDR3s include the opening cysteine and the closing phenylalanine or tryptophan. The order of the fields is clone size, J gene, D gene, V gene, CDR3 length, CDR3 protein, CDR3 DNA. The D gene is left open where the match is weak. Rows give clone size only sometimes, using once, few, many, or a class for an expanded clone.

clone_size: .; j_call: TRBJ1-1; d_call: TRBD1; v_call: TRBV9; cdr3_length: 14; cdr3_aa: CASSVGQGNTEAFF; cdr3_nt: TGTGCCAGCAGCGTAGGACAGGGGAACACTGAAGCTTTCTTT
clone_size: .; j_call: TRBJ1-2; d_call: TRBD1; v_call: TRBV3-1/TRBV3-2; cdr3_length: 14; cdr3_aa: CASSQDMTGVGYTF; cdr3_nt: TGTGCCAGCAGCCAAGATATGACAGGGGTAGGCTACACCTTC
clone_size: .; j_call: TRBJ2-4; d_call: TRBD1; v_call: TRBV5-6; cdr3_length: 14; cdr3_aa: CASSQDRGPIIQYF; cdr3_nt: TGTGCCAGCAGCCAGGACAGGGGGCCGATCATTCAGTACTTC
clone_size: .; j_call: TRBJ1-6; d_call: .; v_call: TRBV4-1; cdr3_length: 15; cdr3_aa: CASSQEPQGGSPLHF; cdr3_nt: TGCGCCAGCAGCCAAGAACCCCAGGGAGGTTCACCCCTCCACTTT
clone_size: .; j_call: TRBJ2-2; d_call: .; v_call: TRBV6-5; cdr3_length: 13; cdr3_aa: CASREGATGELFF; cdr3_nt: TGTGCCAGCAGGGAGGGGGCAACCGGGGAGCTGTTTTTT
clone_size: .; j_call: TRBJ1-2; d_call: .; v_call: TRBV5-1; cdr3_length: 14; cdr3_aa: CASSLDRGNYGYTF; cdr3_nt: TGCGCCAGCAGCTTGGACCGAGGAAACTATGGCTACACCTTC
clone_size: .; j_call: TRBJ2-1; d_call: .; v_call: TRBV6-5; cdr3_length: 11; cdr3_aa: CASRLVEQQFF; cdr3_nt: TGTGCCAGCAGACTAGTCGAACAGCAGTTCTTC
clone_size: few; j_call: TRBJ1-2; d_call: .; v_call: TRBV12-3/TRBV12-4; cdr3_length: 13; cdr3_aa: CASSFAEGYGYTF; cdr3_nt: TGTGCCAGCAGTTTTGCGGAAGGCTATGGCTACACCTTC
clone_size: .; j_call: TRBJ2-1; d_call: .; v_call: TRBV24-1; cdr3_length: 15; cdr3_aa: CATSDRDTSYNEQFF; cdr3_nt: TGTGCCACCAGTGACCGGGACACCTCCTACAATGAGCAGTTCTTC
clone_size: .; j_call: TRBJ2-1; d_call: TRBD2; v_call: TRBV4-1; cdr3_length: 15; cdr3_aa: CASSQRAGEINEQFF; cdr3_nt: TGCGCCAGCAGCCAAAGGGCGGGGGAGATCAATGAGCAGTTCTTC